Listed below are T cell receptor beta chains from one sample, sequenced in a study of technical replicates of blood from several donors. Here immunoSEQ multiplex PCR was the method, and the copy in TCRdb shows in-frame clones only, minus some. The sample comprises around 75,000 clones, 85% to 95% of which are singletons, and 0.25% to 0.35% rests with the top ten. The sequenced sample was T cells isolated from PBMCs. All receptors come from a human donor in good health. Each CDR3 is given with its conserved first and last residue. A D gene is named only where the DNA matches it firmly. Not all rows give a size; the values are once, few, many and, for expanded clones, a class.

v_gene	abundance	d_gene	len	j_gene	CDR3aa	CDR3nt
TRBV5-1	NA	NA	17	TRBJ2-5	CASSPARGEGIKETQYF	TGCGCCAGCAGCCCCGCGCGGGGCGAAGGAATAAAAGAGACCCAGTACTTC
TRBV7-3	NA	TRBD1	14	TRBJ1-5	CASSSLQGGQPQHF	TGTGCCAGCAGTTCACTACAGGGGGGCCAGCCCCAGCATTTT
TRBV9	NA	TRBD1	17	TRBJ1-3	CASSVTGTGAAGNTIYF	TGTGCCAGCAGCGTGACCGGGACAGGGGCGGCTGGAAACACCATATATTTT
TRBV25-1	NA	NA	14	TRBJ2-5	CASSANREQETQYF	TGTGCCAGCAGTGCCAACCGGGAACAAGAGACCCAGTACTTC
TRBV29-1	NA	TRBD1	16	TRBJ2-3	CSVQWTGRRGTDTQYF	TGCAGCGTACAATGGACAGGGAGGCGAGGCACAGATACGCAGTATTTT
TRBV27	NA	TRBD2	15	TRBJ2-7	CASTLAGGSSYEQYF	TGTGCCAGCACCCTAGCGGGGGGGAGCTCCTACGAGCAGTACTTC
TRBV11-2	NA	TRBD2	15	TRBJ2-1	CASSLDRASGNKQFF	TGTGCCAGCAGCTTAGATCGGGCTAGCGGGAACAAGCAGTTCTTC
TRBV28	NA	NA	14	TRBJ2-7	CASSGPGGSYEQYF	TGTGCCAGCAGTGGGCCAGGGGGGTCCTACGAGCAGTACTTC
TRBV18	NA	NA	13	TRBJ2-7	CASSPGSSYEQYF	TGTGCCAGCTCACCCGGGAGCTCCTACGAGCAGTACTTC
TRBV2	once	TRBD1	15	TRBJ1-5	CASSVRDRGNQPQHF	TGTGCCAGCAGTGTGAGGGACAGGGGAAATCAGCCCCAGCATTTT
TRBV13	once	NA	18	TRBJ2-7	CASSLGLPGASGSYEQYF	TGTGCCAGCAGCTTAGGGCTCCCTGGTGCGTCCGGTTCCTACGAGCAGTACTTC
TRBV7-2	NA	TRBD2	14	TRBJ2-7	CASSLGTSVNEQYF	TGTGCCAGCAGCCTCGGGACTAGCGTTAACGAGCAGTACTTC
TRBV10-3	NA	NA	14	TRBJ2-7	CAISEEGQFYEQYF	TGTGCCATCAGTGAGGAGGGACAATTCTACGAGCAGTACTTC
TRBV18	NA	TRBD1	15	TRBJ2-3	CASSQETGEADTQYF	TGTGCCAGCTCGCAAGAGACAGGGGAAGCAGATACGCAGTATTTT
TRBV6-6	NA	TRBD1	15	TRBJ1-3	CASSYSGGSRNTIYF	TGTGCCAGCAGTTACTCAGGGGGCTCTAGAAACACCATATATTTT
TRBV19	few	NA	15	TRBJ1-5	CASSIAQAGNQPQHF	TGTGCCAGTAGTATCGCGCAGGCTGGCAATCAGCCCCAGCATTTT
TRBV28	NA	NA	14	TRBJ2-5	CASSSYQGLETQYF	TGTGCCAGCAGTTCTTACCAGGGCCTGGAGACCCAGTACTTC
TRBV5-4	NA	NA	15	TRBJ2-5	CASRSSGSGGETQYF	TGTGCCAGCAGATCCTCCGGGAGCGGAGGGGAGACCCAGTACTTC
TRBV6-4	NA	NA	13	TRBJ1-5	CASSDSSNQPQHF	TGTGCCAGCAGTGACTCCAGTAATCAGCCCCAGCATTTT
TRBV6-5	NA	TRBD1	15	TRBJ2-1	CASSDGDRGYNEQFF	TGTGCCAGCAGCGACGGGGACAGGGGGTACAATGAGCAGTTCTTC
TRBV7-9	NA	NA	12	TRBJ2-7	CASSFSDYEQYF	TGTGCCAGCAGCTTCAGCGACTACGAGCAGTACTTC
TRBV4-2	NA	NA	14	TRBJ2-7	CASSQEAAPYEQYF	TGTGCCAGCAGCCAAGAAGCGGCACCCTACGAGCAGTACTTC
TRBV6-1	NA	TRBD1	17	TRBJ2-5	CASSEWGQGQFGETQYF	TGTGCCAGCAGTGAATGGGGACAGGGGCAATTTGGAGAGACCCAGTACTTC
TRBV29-1	once	TRBD2	14	TRBJ2-7	CSVLLAGSSYEQYF	TGCAGCGTTTTACTAGCGGGAAGCTCCTACGAGCAGTACTTC
TRBV5-1	NA	NA	15	TRBJ1-3	CASSLAQGSGNTIYF	TGCGCCAGCAGCTTGGCACAGGGATCCGGAAACACCATATATTTT
TRBV27	NA	TRBD2	22	TRBJ2-6	CASSLSTMGLAGTVSGANVLTF	TGTGCCAGCAGTTTATCGACGATGGGACTAGCGGGGACCGTCTCTGGGGCCAACGTCCTGACTTTC
TRBV7-9	NA	NA	14	TRBJ1-1	CASSSLTGNTEAFF	TGTGCCAGCAGCTCTCTGACAGGGAACACTGAAGCTTTCTTT
TRBV14	NA	NA	14	TRBJ2-7	CASSQALADYEQYF	TGTGCCAGCAGCCAAGCATTAGCAGACTACGAGCAGTACTTC
TRBV5-1	NA	TRBD1	14	TRBJ2-2	CASRPGQDTGELFF	TGCGCCAGCAGGCCGGGACAGGACACCGGGGAGCTGTTTTTT
TRBV13	NA	TRBD1	16	TRBJ1-2	CASSLGLGQGAYGYTF	TGTGCCAGCAGCTTAGGCCTTGGACAGGGGGCGTACGGCTACACCTTC
TRBV30	NA	NA	13	TRBJ1-4	CAGHRVFGEKLFF	TGTGCCGGGCACAGGGTCTTTGGGGAAAAACTGTTTTTT